The clone carrying this T cell receptor (beta chain) has at least ten counts. RNA transcripts were the template for amplifying TCR beta CDR3 regions. TCR CDR3 underwent first-round RT-PCR with the HTBI primer set. TCRdb re-derived calls from the multiplex PCR reads in MiXCR, one entry per CDR3 protein. The sample has around 620,000 distinct CDR3 sequences, roughly 16% seen once; the top ten hold over 3.5%. This sample was taken from a study of T cells in Graves' hyperthyroidism and ophthalmopathy. Patients with uncontrolled infections, other autoimmune diseases, pregnancy or lactation were excluded. For the diagnoses, clinical symptoms, serum thyroxine and TRAb, thyroid ultrasound and orbital computed tomography were used. Sequencing used blood. The TCR was taken from a woman aged 25-40 years with Graves' hyperthyroidism.

CDR3 nucleotide sequence: TGTGCCAGCAGCCTACAGGGGGAAGAGACCCAGTACTTC. Translated: CASSLQGEETQYF. V gene TRBV7-9 combines with J gene TRBJ2-5; 8 bases are a match to TRBD1. The germline V gene encodes CDR1 SEHNR and CDR2 FQNEAQ (reference sequence). V trimming: 5 bases; J trimming: 3 bases; junction bases outside the gene matches: 2. CDR3 length equals 13 residues.